Each of the 15 T cell receptor beta chains below was sequenced from the same sample in a study of T cells in Graves' hyperthyroidism and ophthalmopathy. Amplification of TCR beta CDR3 regions was performed using RNA transcripts as template. RT-PCR in the first round (using the HTBI primer set) targeted the TCR CDR3. MiXCR, applied by TCRdb to the multiplex PCR reads, yields one record per CDR3 protein. The profile shows hundreds of thousands of distinct CDR3 sequences, about 19% of them singletons. Source material: blood. These receptors were obtained from a woman between 50 and 59 years old with Graves' hyperthyroidism that later progressed to Graves' ophthalmopathy.

The rearrangement joins TRBV4-1 to TRBJ2-7, with 9 bases that match TRBD2. The J segment lost 2 bases and the V segment lost 4 bases, leaving 9 bases of the junction unmatched. There are 16 residues in the CDR3. Germline CDR1 reads MGHRA; CDR2 reads YSYEKL. CDR3 bases: TGCGCCAGCAGCCGAAATATAGCGGGGGCGACCTACGAGCAGTACTTC. This gives the protein CASSRNIAGATYEQYF.

This chain uses TRBV5-1 with TRBJ1-5; D is perhaps TRBD1 (6 bases). This CDR3 has 14 amino acids. V shed 4 bases and J shed 5 bases, with 13 bases lying between them. Germline CDR1 is SGHRS and CDR2 is YFSETQ. CDR3 in amino acids: CASSPGTPDQPQHF. DNA of the CDR3: TGCGCCAGCAGCCCCGGGACACCTGATCAGCCCCAGCATTTT.

The sample holds a few counts of this clonotype. This chain connects TRBV5-1 to TRBJ2-3; D call uncertain. Deletions cut 1 base from V and 1 base from J, with 7 bases between. CDR1 and CDR2 from the germline V gene are SGHRS and YFSETQ. The CDR3 contains 14 residues. The CDR3 coding sequence is TGCGCCAGCAGCTTGAGGTTACGCACAGATACGCAGTATTTT. Protein product: CASSLRLRTDTQYF.

This clonotype occurred many times. The chain employs TRBV6-1 and TRBJ1-5, with 8 positions matching TRBD1. The J segment lost 4 bases and the V segment lost 4 bases, leaving 6 bases of the junction unmatched. The CDR3 loop spans 15 amino acids. The germline gives CDR1 MNHNS, CDR2 SASEGT. CDR3 protein: CASSAQNRGNQPQHF. As DNA, the CDR3 is TGTGCCAGCAGTGCCCAAAACAGGGGGAATCAGCCCCAGCATTTT.

A few counts support this clonotype. The gene calls are TRBV2 and TRBJ1-5; 8 bases match TRBD1. CDR1 and CDR2 (germline): SNHLY, FYNNEI. V shed 6 bases, J shed 0 bases, and the junction held 13 bases outside the gene matches. The CDR3 runs 18 residues. CDR3 nucleotide sequence: TGTGCCAGCAGGCCCGGGGAGGACAGGGACTATAGCAATCAGCCCCAGCATTTT. Amino acids: CASRPGEDRDYSNQPQHF.

This clonotype was seen many times. The V call is TRBV5-1, the J call TRBJ2-7; D might be TRBD1 (6 bases). The V end was cut by 4 bases, the J end by 5 bases, with 19 bases between. The CDR3 loop spans 15 amino acids. CDR1 is SGHRS, CDR2 YFSETQ, per germline. CDR3 loop: CASSRRGQGNHEQYF. The CDR3 DNA reads as TGCGCCAGCAGCCGCCGCGGGCAGGGGAACCACGAGCAGTACTTC.

The CDR3 DNA follows: TGCGCCAGCAGCTTGGCCTCCGTACCCCTTTCCTACGAGCAGTACTTC. Translating it yields CASSLASVPLSYEQYF. The chain has TRBV5-1 and TRBJ2-7; no clear D. Germline V lookup: CDR1 SGHRS, CDR2 YFSETQ. This CDR3 is built from 16 residues. Trimming left V 0 bases short and J 1 base short, with 14 bases between.

The gene calls are TRBV15 and TRBJ1-1; D possibly corresponds to TRBD1 (5 bases). The CDR3 sequence is 15 residues long. CDR1 and CDR2 from the germline V gene are LNHNV and YYDKDF (reference sequence). Trimming stripped 2 bases from V and 8 bases from J, with 18 bases between. The CDR3 sequence: CATSRSEGTPPEAFF. CDR3 sequence (DNA): TGTGCCACCAGCAGATCGGAAGGGACTCCTCCCGAAGCTTTCTTT. The full variable domain, completed using reference TRBV15 and TRBJ1-1, is DAMVIQNPRYQVTQFGKPVTLSCSQTLNHNVMYWYQQKSSQAPKLLFHYYDKDFNNEADTPDNFQSRRPNTSFCFLDIRSPGLGDTAMYLCATSRSEGTPPEAFFGQGTRLTVV.

The genes are TRBV12-3 or TRBV12-4 and TRBJ1-1; D is unresolved. The length of the CDR3 is 15 residues. V was clipped by 6 bases and J by 5 bases, with 19 bases between them. CDR3 amino acids: CASRSDGLRGTEAFF. The CDR3 nucleotides read TGTGCCAGCAGATCCGACGGCCTCCGAGGAACTGAAGCTTTCTTT.

As to this clonotype: This may be a read error: a much more frequent sequence differs by one nucleotide. As the CDR3 is not closed by the conserved phenylalanine or tryptophan, this likely results from a read error. The chain uses TRBV3-1 and TRBJ2-7; D gene ambiguous. CDR3 length: 13 amino acids. V lost 4 bases, J lost 1 base, and 8 bases lay in between. Germline CDR1 and CDR2: LGHDT and YNNKEL (reference sequence). CDR3 in DNA: TGTGCCAGCAGCCCGACTGATTCCTACGAGCAGTACCTC. It specifies CASSPTDSYEQYL.

This clonotype was seen only once. J is TRBJ2-1 and V is TRBV9; TRBD2 aligns across 9 bases. Unmatched junction bases numbered 3, after V lost 3 bases and J lost 8 bases. The CDR3 is made up of 13 amino acids. Germline CDR1 and CDR2: SGDLS and YYNGEE. CDR3 bases: TGTGCCAGCAGCGCTAGCGGGGACGATGAGCAGTTCTTC. Its protein product is CASSASGDDEQFF.

This clonotype was seen repeatedly, ten times or more. V gene TRBV11-3 combines with J gene TRBJ1-1; 7 bases map to TRBD1. J gave up 6 bases and V 1 base, and 2 bases lay outside the gene matches. This CDR3 has 13 residues. Per the germline V gene, CDR1 is SGHNT and CDR2 is YENEEA. CDR3 nucleotides: TGTGCCAGCAGCTTAGGAGGGGGCCCTGAAGCTTTCTTT. Translating it yields CASSLGGGPEAFF.

In this sample, this clonotype turned up many times. The chain combines TRBV3-1 with TRBJ2-7; 8 bases are shared with TRBD1. V shed 1 base and J 5 bases; nucleotides not matched to a gene: 7. CDR1 is LGHDT, CDR2 YNNKEL, per germline (reference sequence). The CDR3 spans 15 residues. The DNA of the CDR3 is TGTGCCAGCAGCCAAGGACAGGGGCGGAGCGACGAGCAGTACTTC. Amino acids: CASSQGQGRSDEQYF.

This clonotype was counted at least ten times. V gene TRBV3-1 combines with J gene TRBJ1-1, with D perhaps matching TRBD1 (5 bases). This CDR3 region has 14 residues. CDR1 is LGHDT, CDR2 YNNKEL, per germline (reference sequence). Trimming cost V 1 base and J 1 base, with 7 bases left between them. For the CDR3, the DNA is TGTGCCAGCAGCCAAGGGACACCGAACACTGAAGCTTTCTTT. Translating it yields CASSQGTPNTEAFF.

This clonotype came up many times. The V call is TRBV12-3 or TRBV12-4, the J call TRBJ1-6; D unresolved. Trimming stripped 7 bases from V and 5 bases from J, with 6 bases between. The CDR3 has 12 residues. As DNA, the CDR3 is TGTGCCAGCACCATGAATAATTCACCCCTCCACTTT. Translating it yields CASTMNNSPLHF.